Listed below are T cell receptor beta chains from one sample, sequenced in a study of OX40 agonist ivuxolimab in advanced cancers. Some clones are missing from TCRdb's copy, which holds only in-frame ones; the method was immunoSEQ multiplex PCR. Among under 65,000 clones listed, just over 90% were seen once. This specimen consisted of CD4+ or CD8+ T cells sorted from blood, obtained in a trial of the OX40 agonist ivuxolimab. These receptors came from an adult with an advanced solid tumor such as melanoma, head and neck, liver or kidney cancer. Each CDR3 is given with its conserved first and last residue. A D gene is named only where the DNA matches it firmly. Expanded clones are given a class, and other clones once, few, many or no size at all.

clone_size j_call v_call d_call cdr3_aa cdr3_nt
NA TRBJ2-7 TRBV5-5 TRBD1 CASSIHWDSSYEQYF TGTGCCAGCAGCATACACTGGGACAGTTCCTACGAGCAGTACTTC
NA TRBJ2-7 TRBV7-8 NA CASSSNYEQYF TGTGCCAGCAGCTCAAACTACGAGCAGTACTTC
NA TRBJ2-1 TRBV7-9 TRBD2 CASSGLAGYEQFF TGTGCCAGCAGCGGACTAGCGGGGTATGAGCAGTTCTTC
NA TRBJ2-7 TRBV6-5 NA CASSSPNYEQYF TGTGCCAGCAGTTCTCCAAACTACGAGCAGTACTTC
NA TRBJ1-1 TRBV5-4 NA CASSWGGPSTEAFF TGTGCCAGCAGCTGGGGGGGGCCGAGCACTGAAGCTTTCTTT
NA TRBJ2-7 TRBV13 TRBD1 CASSLEGAGEQYF TGTGCCAGCAGCTTAGAGGGGGCGGGCGAGCAGTACTTC
NA TRBJ2-7 TRBV4-2 NA CASSQFNEQYF TGTGCCAGCAGCCAATTTAACGAGCAGTACTTC
NA TRBJ1-1 TRBV6-1 NA CASSEMGRNTEAFF TGTGCCAGCAGTGAAATGGGGAGGAACACTGAAGCTTTCTTT
NA TRBJ1-1 TRBV7-9 NA CASSHPGGDTEAFF TGTGCCAGCAGCCACCCAGGAGGGGACACTGAAGCTTTCTTT
NA TRBJ1-1 TRBV6-5 NA CASSYSGSGEAFF TGTGCCAGCAGTTACAGTGGGTCAGGTGAAGCTTTCTTT
NA TRBJ1-4 TRBV7-9 TRBD1 CASSFRTGGKLFF TGTGCCAGCAGCTTTAGGACAGGAGGAAAACTGTTTTTT
NA TRBJ1-6 TRBV4-2 NA CASSQDSPDRGNSPLHF TGTGCCAGCAGCCAAGATAGCCCCGACAGAGGGAATTCACCCCTCCACTTT
NA TRBJ2-7 TRBV7-2 NA CASTQLGAYEQYF TGTGCCAGCACCCAGCTGGGGGCCTACGAGCAGTACTTC
once TRBJ1-5 TRBV5-6 NA CASSLGAYSNQPQHF TGTGCCAGCAGCTTGGGAGCTTATAGCAATCAGCCCCAGCATTTT
NA TRBJ1-1 TRBV9 NA CASSASGQGRGAFF TGTGCCAGCAGCGCTAGTGGCCAGGGGCGCGGAGCTTTCTTT
NA TRBJ1-5 TRBV19 TRBD1 CASSIWTGDNQPQHF TGTGCCAGTAGTATCTGGACAGGGGACAATCAGCCCCAGCATTTT
NA TRBJ1-1 TRBV9 NA CASSVGGTEAFF TGTGCCAGCAGCGTAGGCGGGACTGAAGCTTTCTTT
few TRBJ1-1 TRBV6-5 NA CASSFVGGNTEAFF TGTGCCAGCAGTTTTGTAGGGGGGAACACTGAAGCTTTCTTT
NA TRBJ2-7 TRBV7-6 NA CASSLGRDYEQYF TGTGCCAGCAGCTTAGGGCGGGACTACGAGCAGTACTTC
NA TRBJ1-2 TRBV7-6 NA CASSLLQGSYGYTF TGTGCCAGCAGCTTACTACAGGGTAGCTATGGCTACACCTTC
NA TRBJ1-6 TRBV2 NA CASSERDTAYNSPLHF TGTGCCAGCAGTGAGCGGGACACCGCATATAATTCACCCCTCCACTTT
NA TRBJ1-2 TRBV11-2 TRBD1 CASSPGQVGGYTF TGTGCCAGCAGCCCGGGACAGGTGGGAGGCTACACCTTC